What follows are 27 T cell receptor beta chains derived from one specimen sequenced in a study of blood T cell repertoires in COVID-19. Generated by immunoSEQ multiplex PCR, the TCRdb table keeps only in-frame clones and is missing some. This table holds 250,000 to 350,000 clones, about 91% found once. The specimen sequenced was PBMCs or T cells enriched from blood (not recorded which). The receptors here all came from a woman younger than 35 who had recovered from COVID-19.

This chain uses TRBV5-8 with TRBJ1-5, with 10 bases aligning to TRBD1. Per the germline V gene, CDR1 is SGHTS and CDR2 is YDEGEE. The CDR3 length is 14 residues. With V trimmed by 3 bases and J by 7 bases, 4 bases remained unmatched. The CDR3 loop reads CASSYGQGEQPQHF. In DNA form, the CDR3 reads TGTGCCAGCAGCTACGGACAGGGGGAACAGCCCCAGCATTTT.

The chain joins TRBV4-1 to TRBJ1-3; 9 nucleotides align to TRBD1. The length of the CDR3 is 18 residues. Germline assignment: CDR1 MGHRA and CDR2 YSYEKL. The ends lost 0 bases at V and 0 bases at J; junction bases unmatched: 6. As DNA, the CDR3 is TGCGCCAGCAGCCAAGAGCAGGGGACAGGGAGCTCTGGAAACACCATATATTTT. Translating gives CASSQEQGTGSSGNTIYF.

This clone was observed once. The chain uses TRBV13 and TRBJ2-2; TRBD2 might be the D (6 bases). Germline V gene lookup returns CDR1 PRHDT and CDR2 FYEKMQ (reference sequence). The V end was cut by 10 bases, the J end by 4 bases, with 22 bases between. The length of the CDR3 is 16 residues. Written as DNA, the CDR3 is TGTGCCACCAGGGACTTCTCGCGAAGTGGCACCGGGGAGCTGTTTTTT. This codes for CATRDFSRSGTGELFF.

Here the CDR3 reads CATSIKVGDYSNQPQHF. The CDR3 DNA follows: TGTGCCACCAGCATCAAAGTGGGAGATTATAGCAATCAGCCCCAGCATTTT. This sequence joins TRBV15 and TRBJ1-5; D is unclear. The CDR3 runs 17 residues. Germline-derived CDR1 and CDR2 are LNHNV and YYDKDF (reference sequence). V was pared by 4 bases and J by 0 bases, with 16 bases between.

The chain links TRBV7-2 to TRBJ1-2; D remains ambiguous. The CDR3 runs to 15 residues. V gave up 1 base and J gave up 8 bases, with 17 bases separating them. CDR1 and CDR2 (germline): SGHTA, FQGNSA. The CDR3 coding sequence is TGTGCCAGCAGCTTAGGACTTGGGTCAGTCGCCGGCTACACCTTC. Its translation: CASSLGLGSVAGYTF.

V is TRBV27 and J is TRBJ1-1; D uncertain. V was cut by 7 bases and J by 5 bases, with 20 bases left in between. Looked up from germline, CDR1 is MNHEY and CDR2 is SMNVEV (reference sequence). The CDR3 length is 15 residues. CDR3 residues: CASIIEWSTGTEAFF. The CDR3 DNA reads as TGTGCCAGCATAATAGAATGGAGTACTGGGACTGAAGCTTTCTTT.

V is TRBV5-1 and J is TRBJ1-1, with 9 positions matching TRBD1. This CDR3 has 17 residues. After removal of 0 bases from V and 0 bases from J, the junction contained 6 bases not matched to a gene. Germline V gene lookup returns CDR1 SGHRS and CDR2 YFSETQ. As DNA, the CDR3 is TGCGCCAGCAGCTTGGCCCGGACAGGGGACATGAACACTGAAGCTTTCTTT. Residues: CASSLARTGDMNTEAFF.

The chain links TRBV4-3 to TRBJ1-1, with 8 bases fitting TRBD1. Germline assignment: CDR1 LGHNA and CDR2 YSLEER. The CDR3 is 16 residues long. The J segment lost 2 bases and the V segment lost 1 base, leaving 6 bases of the junction unmatched. In nucleotides, the CDR3 is TGCGCCAGCAGCCAAGGGCACAGGGGGAAAAACACTGAAGCTTTCTTT. This sequence encodes CASSQGHRGKNTEAFF.

This CDR3 reads CASSKEGQTGEQYF. The CDR3 DNA follows: TGTGCCAGCAGTAAAGAGGGACAGACAGGGGAGCAGTACTTC. The chain employs TRBV2 and TRBJ2-7; TRBD1 agrees at 7 bases. Per germline, CDR1 SNHLY and CDR2 FYNNEI. J gave up 7 bases and V 5 bases, and 11 bases lay outside the gene matches. This CDR3 region has 14 residues.

About this clone itself: The sample holds other DNA sequences that translate to the same CDR3. This chain links TRBV18 with TRBJ1-2, with D perhaps matching TRBD1 (6 bases). The CDR3 contains 13 residues. Trimming removed 2 bases from V and 3 bases from J, with 7 bases in between. Germline V lookup: CDR1 KGHSH, CDR2 LQKENI. Here the CDR3 DNA reads TGTGCCAGCTCACCATCAGGGGACTATGGCTACACCTTC. Translating gives CASSPSGDYGYTF.

The chain has TRBV29-1 and TRBJ1-1, with a possible D match to TRBD1 (5 bases). Germline V gene sequence: CDR1 SQVTM, CDR2 ANQGSEA. The CDR3 runs 14 residues. V lost 4 bases and J lost 6, with 18 bases in between. The CDR3 sequence: CSVVRGGDLSEAFF. For the CDR3, the DNA is TGCAGCGTTGTTCGGGGAGGGGATCTCTCTGAAGCTTTCTTT.

V and J are TRBV28 and TRBJ2-7; TRBD2 agrees at 7 bases. V was clipped by 6 bases and J by 2 bases; unmatched bases: 7. This CDR3 has 14 residues. Germline lookup yields CDR1 MDHEN and CDR2 SYDVKM. The chain's CDR3 is CASRIAGEPYEQYF. CDR3 nucleotides: TGTGCCAGCAGGATTGCGGGAGAGCCCTACGAGCAGTACTTC.

The chain combines TRBV28 with TRBJ2-2; tentatively, D is TRBD1 (7 bases). CDR1 and CDR2 (germline): MDHEN, SYDVKM. V gave up 6 bases and J gave up 4 bases, with 18 bases separating them. The CDR3 extends over 16 amino acids. As DNA, the CDR3 is TGTGCCAGCAGCCCCGCCGGGGGACAGTTCACCGGGGAGCTGTTTTTT. As protein: CASSPAGGQFTGELFF.

The V and J genes are TRBV28 and TRBJ2-4; D is unclear. The V end lost 5 bases, the J end lost 0 bases, and 11 bases lay between the germline ends. CDR1 MDHEN and CDR2 SYDVKM come from the germline V gene. The CDR3 runs to 15 residues. The CDR3 bases are TGTGCCAGCAGTCTATCGTTCCTAGCCAAAAACATTCAGTACTTC. Amino acids: CASSLSFLAKNIQYF.

V and J are TRBV28 and TRBJ1-4, with D possibly matching TRBD1 (5 bases). Trimming cost V 6 bases and J 8 bases, with 16 bases left between them. The length of the CDR3 is 14 residues. Germline V gives CDR1 MDHEN, CDR2 SYDVKM. The CDR3: CASSTQGVWEKLFF. The DNA for the CDR3 is TGTGCCAGCAGCACTCAAGGGGTCTGGGAAAAACTGTTTTTT.

J is TRBJ1-1 and V is TRBV7-9; D remains ambiguous. Germline CDR1 SEHNR, CDR2 FQNEAQ (reference sequence). The length of the CDR3 is 14 residues. Trimming took 5 bases from V and 3 from J, leaving 13 bases between them. This chain's CDR3 is CASSRPTEDTEAFF. CDR3 sequence (DNA): TGTGCCAGCAGCCGACCGACTGAGGACACTGAAGCTTTCTTT.

The chain is built from TRBV7-2 and TRBJ2-4; 7 positions agree with TRBD2. CDR1 is SGHTA and CDR2 is FQGNSA in the germline V gene. The CDR3 length is 14 residues. Germline trimming cut 5 bases from V and 8 bases from J; bases unmatched to any gene: 9. CDR3 amino acids: CASSTRKGRDIQYF. The CDR3 DNA sequence: TGTGCCAGCAGCACACGGAAAGGGAGGGACATTCAGTACTTC.

The CDR3 is CASSLTGTTYGYTF. The CDR3 DNA is TGCGCCAGCAGCCTAACAGGGACTACCTATGGCTACACCTTC. This sequence joins TRBV4-3 and TRBJ1-2; D possibly corresponds to TRBD1 (6 bases). The CDR3 is made up of 14 amino acids. Trimming cost V 4 bases and J 4 bases, with 13 bases left between them. Germline V gene data show CDR1 as LGHNA and CDR2 as YSLEER.

Concerning this clone: This specimen includes other DNA sequences encoding the same CDR3. The chain recombines TRBV28 with TRBJ1-1, with D hard to call. Per germline, CDR1 MDHEN and CDR2 SYDVKM. The CDR3 spans 14 residues. Trimming cost V 4 bases and J 2 bases, with 11 bases left between them. CDR3 sequence reads: CASSSVRGNTEAFF. The CDR3 coding sequence is TGTGCCAGCAGTTCTGTACGGGGAAACACTGAAGCTTTCTTT. The full variable domain, rest sourced from reference TRBV28 and TRBJ1-1, is DVKVTQSSRYLVKRTGEKVFLECVQDMDHENMFWYRQDPGLGLRLIYFSYDVKMKEKGDIPEGYSVSREKKERFSLILESASTNQTSMYLCASSSVRGNTEAFFGQGTRLTVV.

The J gene is TRBJ2-2, the V gene TRBV3-1 (or the pseudogene TRBV3-2); a weak D match, TRBD2 (6 bases). The V end was cut by 4 bases, the J end by 0 bases, with 18 bases between. The CDR3 length is 18 residues. Germline CDR1 is LGHDT and CDR2 is YNNKEL (reference sequence). The CDR3 loop is CASSPKRTTPTNTGELFF. The CDR3 DNA follows: TGTGCCAGCAGCCCTAAACGGACTACGCCTACGAACACCGGGGAGCTGTTTTTT.

Only one count was recorded for this clone. This sequence joins TRBV6-5 and TRBJ1-1, with D perhaps TRBD1 (5 bases). V was pared by 0 bases and J by 10 bases, with 15 bases between. Germline V CDR1 and CDR2: MNHEY, SVGAGI. This CDR3 is built from 14 residues. The DNA for the CDR3 is TGTGCCAGCAGTTACTCGACGGCAGGGCAGGGAGCTTTCTTT. Residues: CASSYSTAGQGAFF.

This chain links TRBV12-5 with TRBJ2-3; weak D call: TRBD1 (6 bases). Germline CDR1 is LGHNT and CDR2 is FRNRAP. V shed 4 bases and J shed 0 bases, with 8 bases lying between them. This CDR3 has 14 amino acids. CDR3 sequence: CASGWTASTDTQYF. The CDR3 DNA sequence: TGTGCTAGTGGTTGGACAGCTAGCACAGATACGCAGTATTTT.

V is TRBV15 and J is TRBJ1-5; 8 nucleotides agree with TRBD1. This CDR3 is built from 19 residues. J gave up 0 bases and V 0 bases, and 10 bases lay outside the gene matches. CDR1 and CDR2 (germline): LNHNV, YYDKDF (reference sequence). CDR3 amino acids: CATSRDGRGQGVSNQPQHF. DNA for the CDR3: TGTGCCACCAGCAGAGATGGACGTGGACAGGGCGTTAGCAATCAGCCCCAGCATTTT.

For this clone: The junction shows a germline mismatch at one end, possibly a read error. The chain uses TRBV30 and TRBJ2-7, with TRBD1 matching over 9 bases. The CDR3 sequence is 13 residues long. Germline V gene sequence: CDR1 GTSNPN, CDR2 SVGIG (reference sequence). CDR3 in amino acids: CAWRDRGDREPYF. The DNA for the CDR3 is TGTGCCTGGAGAGACAGGGGGGACAGGGAGCCGTACTTC.

This sequence joins TRBV5-1 and TRBJ1-4; D gene ambiguous. With 7 bases removed from V and 6 bases from J, the gap between germline ends came to 22 bases. CDR3 length equals 16 residues. Germline V gene sequence: CDR1 SGHRS, CDR2 YFSETQ. CDR3 residues: CASALRSAFAYEKLFF. In DNA form, the CDR3 reads TGCGCCAGCGCCCTCAGGTCGGCTTTTGCGTATGAAAAACTGTTTTTT.

The sample holds a few counts of this clone. The chain uses TRBV12-3 or TRBV12-4 and TRBJ2-3; 8 bases line up with TRBD1. The V segment lost 5 bases and the J segment 6 bases; nucleotides outside the gene matches: 4. This CDR3 has 13 residues. The CDR3 loop reads CASSQGAFDTQYF. The CDR3 DNA reads as TGTGCCAGCAGTCAGGGGGCATTTGATACGCAGTATTTT.

The rearrangement joins TRBV5-1 to TRBJ1-5; 9 bases are a match to TRBD1. This CDR3 spans 16 amino acids. Losses at the gene ends were 0 bases for V and 3 bases for J; bases not matched to a gene: 4. Per the germline V gene, CDR1 is SGHRS and CDR2 is YFSETQ. CDR3 DNA sequence: TGCGCCAGCAGCTTGGAGAGGACAGGGGACAATCAGCCCCAGCATTTT. Its protein is CASSLERTGDNQPQHF.